Shown below are 12 T cell receptor beta chains from a single sample sequenced in a study of PD-L1 blockade in urothelial cancer (TCRdb year 2017). Libraries were made using the immunoSEQ multiplex PCR assay. Not all clones reach the TCRdb copy of this immuneACCESS table, which keeps in-frame sequences only. Checked studies attribute under half of the gap to unresolved V genes and leave the rest unexplained. The sample table records 70,000 or so clones; less than 90% of these occur just once. Approximately 3.2% of the sample belongs to the ten largest clones. The input for sequencing was PBMCs, taken around atezolizumab (anti-PD-L1) treatment. These receptors were taken from a man in his 60s with urothelial cancer.

This chain joins TRBV6-5 and TRBJ2-7, with TRBD1 matching over 7 bases. V was clipped by 11 bases and J by 1 base; unmatched bases: 11. This CDR3 is built from 14 residues. The germline CDR1 and CDR2 sequences are MNHEY and SVGAGI. DNA of the CDR3: TGTGCCTCATCCCGGGACAGTATATCCTACGAGCAGTACTTC. It yields the protein CASSRDSISYEQYF.

The gene calls are TRBV18 and TRBJ1-1; D might be TRBD1 (5 bases). V was shortened by 6 bases and J by 4 bases, with 18 bases between the two germline ends. This CDR3 comprises 15 residues. Germline CDR1 KGHSH, CDR2 LQKENI. The CDR3 DNA sequence: TGTGCCAGCTCCCAAGGACCGGACATATTCACTGAAGCTTTCTTT. Its translation: CASSQGPDIFTEAFF.

The chain employs TRBV2 and TRBJ1-3, with D unclear. The germline CDR1 and CDR2 sequences are SNHLY and FYNNEI. V dropped 2 bases and J dropped 0 bases, with 8 bases sitting between them. The CDR3 covers 15 residues. The CDR3 is CASSESGSSGNTIYF. Written as DNA, the CDR3 is TGTGCCAGCAGTGAATCGGGGTCCTCTGGAAACACCATATATTTT.

The V and J genes are TRBV7-2 and TRBJ1-2; 8 bases are a match to TRBD1. Trimming took 2 bases from V and 1 from J; bases not matched to a gene: 3. This CDR3 region has 15 residues. Germline V CDR1 and CDR2: SGHTA, FQGNSA. The CDR3 protein is CASSLQGALNYGYTF. The DNA of the CDR3 is TGTGCCAGCAGCTTACAGGGGGCCCTTAACTATGGCTACACCTTC.

This chain uses TRBV19 with TRBJ1-2, with 8 bases aligning to TRBD1. Trimming at V came to 1 base and at J to 2 bases, leaving 9 bases not matched to a gene. The CDR3 extends over 17 amino acids. CDR1 is LNHDA and CDR2 is SQIVND in the germline V gene (reference sequence). CDR3 residues: CASSIGGQGKGNYGYTF. The CDR3 DNA sequence: TGTGCCAGTAGTATAGGTGGACAGGGAAAAGGGAACTATGGCTACACCTTC.

This chain uses TRBV7-9 with TRBJ2-2; TRBD1 aligns across 7 bases. This CDR3 comprises 17 residues. V gave up 0 bases and J gave up 3 bases; unmatched junction bases: 7. The germline CDR1 and CDR2 sequences are SEHNR and FQNEAQ (reference sequence). The CDR3 nucleotides read TGTGCCAGCAGCTTAGCCTTGACAGGGACGGACACCGGGGAGCTGTTTTTT. It translates to CASSLALTGTDTGELFF. Filled out from reference TRBV7-9 and TRBJ2-2, the complete variable domain reads DTGVSQNPRHKITKRGQNVTFRCDPISEHNRLYWYRQTLGQGPEFLTYFQNEAQLEKSRLLSDRFSAERPKGSFSTLEIQRTEQGDSAMYLCASSLALTGTDTGELFFGEGSRLTVL.

The V and J genes are TRBV10-2 and TRBJ2-7, with D possibly TRBD1 on 6 matching bases. Germline V gene sequence: CDR1 WSHSY, CDR2 SAAADI. CDR3 length: 13 amino acids. V shed 6 bases and J shed 0 bases, with 9 bases lying between them. CDR3 nucleotides: TGCGCCAGCAGCTGGGACACCTCCTACGAGCAGTACTTC. This codes for CASSWDTSYEQYF.

The rearrangement uses TRBV5-1 and TRBJ2-2; tentative D call: TRBD2 (6 bases). Per the germline V gene, CDR1 is SGHRS and CDR2 is YFSETQ. V was clipped by 4 bases and J by 3 bases, with 10 bases between them. This CDR3 contains 14 residues. In DNA, the CDR3 is TGCGCCAGCAGCCCACCGGGGGACACCGGGGAGCTGTTTTTT. Translated, it gives CASSPPGDTGELFF.

V and J are TRBV5-4 and TRBJ2-3; D perhaps matches TRBD2 (6 bases). The V and J ends lost 1 base and 10 bases respectively, with 10 bases between them. CDR3 length equals 12 residues. The germline CDR1 and CDR2 sequences are SGHNT and YYREEE (reference sequence). The chain's CDR3 is CASSLNRGSQYF. The DNA for the CDR3 is TGTGCCAGCAGCTTGAATCGGGGGTCGCAGTATTTT.

The chain combines TRBV19 with TRBJ1-1, with D possibly being TRBD1 (5 bases). The CDR3 extends over 16 amino acids. Trimming removed 5 bases at V and 3 bases at J, with 19 bases between. Germline values: CDR1 LNHDA, CDR2 SQIVND (reference sequence). This CDR3 is CASSPSVGQGYTEAFF. In nucleotides, the CDR3 is TGTGCCAGTAGTCCTTCGGTAGGGCAGGGCTACACTGAAGCTTTCTTT.

This clone came up once. The rearrangement links TRBV6-5 to TRBJ2-1; 7 nucleotides match TRBD1. Trimming at V came to 6 bases and at J to 12 bases, leaving 5 bases not matched to a gene. The CDR3 runs to 11 residues. CDR1 is MNHEY and CDR2 is SVGAGI in the germline V gene. The CDR3 loop is CASRDRTLQFF. Here the CDR3 DNA reads TGTGCCAGCAGGGACAGGACCTTGCAGTTCTTC.

V and J are TRBV4-1 and TRBJ1-2, with D tentatively TRBD1 (6 bases). This CDR3 spans 15 amino acids. V was cut by 1 base and J by 0 bases, with 9 bases left in between. Per the germline V gene, CDR1 is MGHRA and CDR2 is YSYEKL. The CDR3 here is CASSQADSPNYGYTF. CDR3 coding DNA: TGCGCCAGCAGCCAAGCGGACAGTCCTAACTATGGCTACACCTTC.